These 4 T cell receptor beta chains were sequenced from one sample in a study of T cells after posttransplantation cyclophosphamide. Clones were sequenced by immunoSEQ multiplex PCR, and TCRdb holds only the in-frame ones, with some missing. The sample has just under 20,000 clones; about 90% are singletons. Busulfan-fludarabine conditioning, marrow transplant, and cyclophosphamide on days +3 and +4 were administered. This material consisted of PBMCs, taken after allogeneic stem cell transplant with posttransplant cyclophosphamide. Receptor source: a female patient in her forties who received an allogeneic stem cell transplant from a related donor, was CMV-positive, and had no GVHD. Some T cells may possibly be graft donor cells.

The CDR3 loop reads CASSPGRKSEQFF. DNA of the CDR3: TGTGCCAGCAGCCCGGGTCGCAAGAGTGAGCAGTTCTTC. This rearrangement joins TRBV6-5 to TRBJ2-1; D not certain. With 6 bases removed from V and 9 bases from J, the gap between germline ends came to 15 bases. Germline lookup yields CDR1 MNHEY and CDR2 SVGAGI. The length of the CDR3 is 13 residues.

This clone was seen just once. This chain uses TRBV11-3 with TRBJ2-1; 9 bases agree with TRBD2. V was clipped by 4 bases and J by 4 bases; unmatched bases: 20. Germline CDR1 is SGHNT and CDR2 is YENEEA. The CDR3 length is 20 residues. The CDR3 DNA follows: TGTGCCAGCAGCTGGTCAACAGGGATTGGCGGGGGGGGTCGTTACAATGAGCAGTTCTTC. It translates to CASSWSTGIGGGGRYNEQFF.

The chain has TRBV15 and TRBJ2-7; the D gene is possibly TRBD2 (6 bases). Germline CDR1 is LNHNV and CDR2 is YYDKDF (reference sequence). The CDR3 covers 14 residues. Trimming took off 1 base at V and 4 bases at J, with 11 bases between the two ends. CDR3 sequence: CATSRAGTFYEQYF. For the CDR3, the DNA is TGTGCCACCAGCAGAGCCGGGACTTTTTACGAGCAGTACTTC.

This chain uses TRBV19 with TRBJ1-5; 9 nucleotides align to TRBD1. Germline CDR1 LNHDA, CDR2 SQIVND (reference sequence). With V trimmed by 5 bases and J by 3 bases, 8 bases remained unmatched. The CDR3 runs to 16 residues. Written as DNA, the CDR3 is TGTGCCAGTAGTCCAACCGGGACAGGGAACAATCAGCCCCAGCATTTT. Its protein product is CASSPTGTGNNQPQHF.